This is a list of T cell receptor beta chains from one sample in a study of CD8+ T cells in alopecia areata. The table came from immunoSEQ multiplex PCR; TCRdb's copy has only in-frame clones and leaves some out. The table shows some 220,000 clones, with more than 45% occurring only once. Sequencing used CD4+ T cells sorted from blood, obtained at week 4, from a patient treated with tofacitinib. The receptors here all came from a human donor with alopecia areata. CDR3s include the opening cysteine and the closing phenylalanine or tryptophan. A D gene is named only where the DNA matches it firmly. Clone size is stated in some rows and not others, as once, few, many or a class when expanded.

-	-	TRBJ1-2	TRBV29-1	TGCAGCGTTGCCTCGGGGAGATCGGGCTACACCTTC	CSVASGRSGYTF
-	TRBD1	TRBJ1-2	TRBV23-1	TGCGCCAGCAGTCGACAGGGGAGCTATGGCTACACCTTC	CASSRQGSYGYTF
-	-	TRBJ2-3	TRBV4-3	TGCGCCAGCAGCCCAACCGGGAGCACAGATACGCAGTATTTT	CASSPTGSTDTQYF
few	-	TRBJ1-2	TRBV29-1	TGCAGCGCATCTTCTAGGGGAGACTATGGCTACACCTTC	CSASSRGDYGYTF
-	-	TRBJ2-5	TRBV15	TGTGCCACCAGCAGAGATTCAACGGCGGACGAGACCCAGTACTTC	CATSRDSTADETQYF
-	-	TRBJ1-1	TRBV30	TGTGCCTGCCGAAGTGGGGGGGACACTGAAGCTTTCTTT	CACRSGGDTEAFF
-	-	TRBJ2-5	TRBV7-7	TGTGCCAGCAGCCTGGTGAAGGGAAAGACCCAGTACTTC	CASSLVKGKTQYF
-	-	TRBJ2-1	TRBV30	TGTGCCTGGAGTGTTGTGGGTTGGGGGGAGCAGTTCTTC	CAWSVVGWGEQFF
few	-	TRBJ1-5	TRBV28	TGTGCCAGCAGTCCCATAAAGAATTTCGGCAATCAGCCCCAGCATTTT	CASSPIKNFGNQPQHF
once	-	TRBJ2-1	TRBV11-2	TGTGCCAGCAGCCCTTTCGGGGGCTACAATGAGCAGTTCTTC	CASSPFGGYNEQFF
few	-	TRBJ1-1	TRBV19	TGTGCCAGTAGAGAACAGGGTGTTAATGAAGCTTTCTTT	CASREQGVNEAFF
-	TRBD1	TRBJ2-4	TRBV5-1	TGCGCCAGCAGCTTGGAGGCAGGGGGCCCCTTGTGGTTC	CASSLEAGGPLWF
-	TRBD1	TRBJ2-7	TRBV30	TGTGCCTGGAGTTCATCGGACAGGGGCGATTACGAGCAGTACTTC	CAWSSSDRGDYEQYF
few	TRBD1	TRBJ2-2	TRBV6-6	TGTGCCAGCACCAGGACAGGGCTAGAGCTGTTTTTT	CASTRTGLELFF
few	-	TRBJ1-1	TRBV29-1	TGCAGCGTGAGGGGTGGCCGGAGGGACACTGAAGCTTTCTTT	CSVRGGRRDTEAFF
few	TRBD2	TRBJ2-1	TRBV5-1	TGCGCCAGCAGCTTGAGAGCGGGGGACGATGAGCAGTTCTTC	CASSLRAGDDEQFF
-	-	TRBJ2-7	TRBV29-1	TGCAGCGCCTCACCACACGGAGGGGCCTACGAGCAGTACTTC	CSASPHGGAYEQYF
few	-	TRBJ2-3	TRBV19	TGTGCCAGTAGTAAGGTAGATACGCAGTATTTT	CASSKVDTQYF
-	TRBD1	TRBJ1-2	TRBV29-1	TGCAGCGGGGACAGGGTGGATGGCTACACCTTC	CSGDRVDGYTF
-	-	TRBJ2-4	TRBV7-2	TGTGCCAGCAGCTTATCTACCATTCAGTACTTC	CASSLSTIQYF
-	-	TRBJ1-6	TRBV30	TGTGCCTGGAGCCCCTCGACAGCCAAAAGCTCCTATAATTCACCCCTCCACTTT	CAWSPSTAKSSYNSPLHF
-	-	TRBJ1-2	TRBV29-1	TGCAGCGTTGAAATGGGCAGGGGATACACCTTC	CSVEMGRGYTF
-	-	TRBJ2-7	TRBV29-1	TGCAGCGTTGATGGGGGGCCCCGAGGCGAGCAGTACTTC	CSVDGGPRGEQYF
-	-	TRBJ1-4	TRBV29-1	TGCAGCGCGCGATCGGGATGGCTTTTT	CSARSGWLF
-	TRBD1	TRBJ1-5	TRBV7-6	TGTGCCAGCAGCCTAAGGACAGGGGCGAGCAATCAGCCCCAGCATTTT	CASSLRTGASNQPQHF
-	-	TRBJ2-5	TRBV29-1	TGCAGCGTTGCGGGGCCGCAGGAGACCCAGTACTTC	CSVAGPQETQYF
few	-	TRBJ1-4	TRBV10-3	TGTGCCATCAGGGCCTTGAGGGATAATGAAAAACTGTTTTTT	CAIRALRDNEKLFF
many	-	TRBJ2-7	TRBV4-1	TGCGCCAGCAGCCCCTCCTACGAGCAGTACTTC	CASSPSYEQYF
-	-	TRBJ2-7	TRBV27	TGTGCCAGCAGTTTACGGCAGTCCTACGAGCAGTACTTC	CASSLRQSYEQYF
-	TRBD1	TRBJ1-6	TRBV2	TGTGCCAGCAGTAGCCCGACAGGGGCCGGTTCACCCCTCCACTTT	CASSSPTGAGSPLHF
-	-	TRBJ2-3	TRBV29-1	TGCAGCGTTGGCTCGGGAAGCACAGATACGCAGTATTTT	CSVGSGSTDTQYF
-	-	TRBJ1-2	TRBV7-9	TGTGCCAGCAGCTTAGTGGAGCGGGTCGAAGGCTACACCTTC	CASSLVERVEGYTF
-	-	TRBJ1-1	TRBV5-6	TGTGCCAGCAGCTTCATAGGGGCGAGTGAAGCTTTCTTT	CASSFIGASEAFF
-	-	TRBJ2-1	TRBV29-1	TGCAGCGTTGGTACCCTCTCCTACAATGAGCAGTTCTTC	CSVGTLSYNEQFF
-	-	TRBJ2-1	TRBV7-3	TGTGCCAGCTCTGAGCGATACAATGAGCAGTTCTTC	CASSERYNEQFF
few	-	TRBJ2-1	TRBV14	TGTGCCAGCAGCCAAGAGCGTTGGGTCGGGGGCCCCGGAAATGAGCAGTTCTTC	CASSQERWVGGPGNEQFF
-	TRBD2	TRBJ2-1	TRBV6-6	TGTGCCAGCAGCGCAACTAGCGGGGGGGCCCCGAATGAGCAGTTCTTC	CASSATSGGAPNEQFF
-	TRBD1	TRBJ1-1	TRBV18	TGTGCCAGCTCACAAAGGACAGGGGGAAACACTGAAGCTTTCTTT	CASSQRTGGNTEAFF
few	TRBD1	TRBJ1-4	TRBV29-1	TGCAGCGTTCCGGGACAGGGGGCGGAAAAACTGTTTTTT	CSVPGQGAEKLFF
-	-	TRBJ2-2	TRBV6-1	TGTGCCAGCAGTGGAGGCCGCGGGGAGCTGTTTTTT	CASSGGRGELFF
-	TRBD2	TRBJ2-5	TRBV6-5	TGTGCCAGCAGTTCTAGCGGAACGAAAGAGACCCAGTACTTC	CASSSSGTKETQYF